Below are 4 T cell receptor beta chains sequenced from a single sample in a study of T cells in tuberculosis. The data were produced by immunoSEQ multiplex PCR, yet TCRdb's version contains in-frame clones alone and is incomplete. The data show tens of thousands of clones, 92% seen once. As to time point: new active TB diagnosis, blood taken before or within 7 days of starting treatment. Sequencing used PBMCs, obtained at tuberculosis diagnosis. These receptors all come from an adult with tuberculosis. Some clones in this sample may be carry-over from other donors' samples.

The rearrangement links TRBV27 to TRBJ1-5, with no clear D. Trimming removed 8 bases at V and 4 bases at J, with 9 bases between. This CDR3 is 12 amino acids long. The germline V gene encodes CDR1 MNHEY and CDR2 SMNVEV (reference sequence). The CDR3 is CASGVRNQPQHF. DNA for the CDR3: TGTGCCAGCGGAGTTAGAAATCAGCCCCAGCATTTT.

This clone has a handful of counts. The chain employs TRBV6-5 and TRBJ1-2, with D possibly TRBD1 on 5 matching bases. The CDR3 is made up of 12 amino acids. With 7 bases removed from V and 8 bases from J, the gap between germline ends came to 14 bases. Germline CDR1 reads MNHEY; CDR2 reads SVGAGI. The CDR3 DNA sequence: TGTGCCAGCACCCACTTAGGGGTAGGCTACACCTTC. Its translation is CASTHLGVGYTF.

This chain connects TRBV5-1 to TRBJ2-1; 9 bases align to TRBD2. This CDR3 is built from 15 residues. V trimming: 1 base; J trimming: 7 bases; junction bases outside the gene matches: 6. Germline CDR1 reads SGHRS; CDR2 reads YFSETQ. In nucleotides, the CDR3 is TGCGCCAGCAGCTTGAGGAGCGGGGGGCTGAATGAGCAGTTCTTC. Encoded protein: CASSLRSGGLNEQFF.

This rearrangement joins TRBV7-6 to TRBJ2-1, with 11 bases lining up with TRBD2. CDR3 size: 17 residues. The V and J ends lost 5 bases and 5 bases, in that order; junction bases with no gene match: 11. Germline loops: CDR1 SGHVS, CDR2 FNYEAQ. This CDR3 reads CASSAGPTSGVHNEQFF. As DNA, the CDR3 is TGTGCCAGCAGCGCTGGACCGACTAGCGGGGTTCACAATGAGCAGTTCTTC.